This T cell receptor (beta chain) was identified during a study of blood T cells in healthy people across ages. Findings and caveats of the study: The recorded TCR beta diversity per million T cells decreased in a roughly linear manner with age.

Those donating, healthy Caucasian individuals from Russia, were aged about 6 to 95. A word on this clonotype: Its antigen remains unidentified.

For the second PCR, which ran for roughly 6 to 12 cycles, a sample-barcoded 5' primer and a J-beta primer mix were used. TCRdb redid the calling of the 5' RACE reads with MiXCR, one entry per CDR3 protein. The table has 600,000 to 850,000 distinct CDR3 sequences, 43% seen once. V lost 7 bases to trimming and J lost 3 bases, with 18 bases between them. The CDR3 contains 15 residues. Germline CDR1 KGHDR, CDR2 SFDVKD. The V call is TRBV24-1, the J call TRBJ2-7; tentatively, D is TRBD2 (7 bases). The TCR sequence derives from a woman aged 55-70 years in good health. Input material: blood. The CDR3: CATSDLGGQGYEQYF. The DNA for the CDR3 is TGTGCCACCAGCGATCTGGGGGGGCAAGGCTACGAGCAGTACTTC.